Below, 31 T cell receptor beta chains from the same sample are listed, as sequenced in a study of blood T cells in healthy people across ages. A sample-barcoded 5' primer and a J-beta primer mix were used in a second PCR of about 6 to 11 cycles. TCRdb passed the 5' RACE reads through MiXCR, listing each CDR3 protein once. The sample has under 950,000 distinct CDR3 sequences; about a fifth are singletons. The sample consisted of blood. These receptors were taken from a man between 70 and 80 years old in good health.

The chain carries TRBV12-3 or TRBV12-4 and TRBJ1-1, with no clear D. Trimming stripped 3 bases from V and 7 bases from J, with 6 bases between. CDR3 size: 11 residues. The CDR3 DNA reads TGTGCCAGCAGTTTTGGCTTTGAAGCTTTCTTT. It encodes CASSFGFEAFF.

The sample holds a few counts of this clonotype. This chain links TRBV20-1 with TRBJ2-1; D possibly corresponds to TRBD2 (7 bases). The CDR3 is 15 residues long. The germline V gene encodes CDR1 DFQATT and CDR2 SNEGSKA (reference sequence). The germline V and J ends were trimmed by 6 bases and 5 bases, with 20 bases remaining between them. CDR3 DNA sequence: TGCAGTGCGAGGGAGGGGGGATGGGGGAACAATGAGCAGTTCTTC. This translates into CSAREGGWGNNEQFF.

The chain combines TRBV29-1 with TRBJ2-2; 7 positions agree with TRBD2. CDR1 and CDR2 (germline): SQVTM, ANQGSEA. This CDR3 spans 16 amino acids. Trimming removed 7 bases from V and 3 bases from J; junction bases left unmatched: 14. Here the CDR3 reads CSGLGSASGYTGELFF. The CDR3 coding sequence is TGCAGCGGCCTAGGTTCGGCTAGCGGCTACACCGGGGAGCTGTTTTTT.

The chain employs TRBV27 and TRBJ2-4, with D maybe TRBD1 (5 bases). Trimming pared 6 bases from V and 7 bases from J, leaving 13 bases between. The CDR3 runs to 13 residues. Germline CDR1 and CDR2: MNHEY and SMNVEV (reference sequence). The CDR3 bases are TGTGCCAGCAGCCAGGGTTTTACTAACATTCAGTACTTC. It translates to CASSQGFTNIQYF.

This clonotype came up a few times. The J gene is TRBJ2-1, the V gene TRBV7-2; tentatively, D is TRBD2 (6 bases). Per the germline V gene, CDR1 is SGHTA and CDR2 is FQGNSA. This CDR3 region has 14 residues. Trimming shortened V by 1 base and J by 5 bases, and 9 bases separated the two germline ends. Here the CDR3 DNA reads TGTGCCAGCAGCTTAGTGGGACTCCACAATGAGCAGTTCTTC. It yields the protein CASSLVGLHNEQFF.

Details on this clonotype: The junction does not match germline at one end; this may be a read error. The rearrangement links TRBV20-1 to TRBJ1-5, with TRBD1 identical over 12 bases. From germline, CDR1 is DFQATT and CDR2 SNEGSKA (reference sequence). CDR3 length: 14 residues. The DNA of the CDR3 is TGCGGTGCTAGCGAGGGACAGGGGGCTCAGCCCCAGCATTTT. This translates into CGASEGQGAQPQHF.

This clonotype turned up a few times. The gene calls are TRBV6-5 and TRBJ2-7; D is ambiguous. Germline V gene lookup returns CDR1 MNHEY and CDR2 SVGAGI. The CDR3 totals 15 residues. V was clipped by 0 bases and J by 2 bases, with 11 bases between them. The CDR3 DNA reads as TGTGCCAGCAGTTACTCGTTGGCGCGAACCTACGAGCAGTACTTC. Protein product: CASSYSLARTYEQYF.

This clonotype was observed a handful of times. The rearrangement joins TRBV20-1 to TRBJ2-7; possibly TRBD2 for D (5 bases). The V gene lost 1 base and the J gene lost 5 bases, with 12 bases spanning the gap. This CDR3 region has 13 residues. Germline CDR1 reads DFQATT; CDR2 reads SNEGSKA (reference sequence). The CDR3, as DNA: TGCAGTGCTAGAGGCGGAGGAGACCACGAGCAGTACTTC. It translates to CSARGGGDHEQYF.

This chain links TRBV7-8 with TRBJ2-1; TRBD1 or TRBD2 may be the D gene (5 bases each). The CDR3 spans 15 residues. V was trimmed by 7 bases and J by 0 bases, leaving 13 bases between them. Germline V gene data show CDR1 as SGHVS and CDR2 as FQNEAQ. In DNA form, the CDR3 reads TGTGCCAGCAACACCCGGGACCACTCCTACAATGAGCAGTTCTTC. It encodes CASNTRDHSYNEQFF.

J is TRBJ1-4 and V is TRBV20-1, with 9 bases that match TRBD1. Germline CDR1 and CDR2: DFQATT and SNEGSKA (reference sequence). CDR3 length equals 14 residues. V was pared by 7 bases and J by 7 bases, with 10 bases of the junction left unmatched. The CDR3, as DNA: TGCAGTGTTCCTTCGACAGGGGGAATTGAAAAACTGTTTTTT. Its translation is CSVPSTGGIEKLFF.

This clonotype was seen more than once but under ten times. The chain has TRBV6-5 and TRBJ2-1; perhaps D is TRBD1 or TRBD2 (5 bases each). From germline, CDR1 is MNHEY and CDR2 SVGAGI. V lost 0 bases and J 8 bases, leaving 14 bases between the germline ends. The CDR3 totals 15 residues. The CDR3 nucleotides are TGTGCCAGCAGTTACTCAGGCAGGGAGTACGATGAGCAGTTCTTC. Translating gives CASSYSGREYDEQFF.

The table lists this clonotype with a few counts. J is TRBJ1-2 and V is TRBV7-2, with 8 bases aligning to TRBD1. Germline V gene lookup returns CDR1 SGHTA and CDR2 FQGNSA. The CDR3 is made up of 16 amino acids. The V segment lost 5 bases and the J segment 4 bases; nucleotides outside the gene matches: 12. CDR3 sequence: CASSPGGQGAFYGYTF. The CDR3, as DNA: TGTGCCAGCAGCCCGGGGGGGCAGGGGGCATTCTATGGCTACACCTTC.

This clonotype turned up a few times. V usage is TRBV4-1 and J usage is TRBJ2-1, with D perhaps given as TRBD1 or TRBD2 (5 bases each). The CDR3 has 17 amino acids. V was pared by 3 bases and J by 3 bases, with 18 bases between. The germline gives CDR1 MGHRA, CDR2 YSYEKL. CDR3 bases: TGCGCCAGCAGCCAGGGGCTAGTGGGGGAAGTCTACAATGAGCAGTTCTTC. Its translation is CASSQGLVGEVYNEQFF.

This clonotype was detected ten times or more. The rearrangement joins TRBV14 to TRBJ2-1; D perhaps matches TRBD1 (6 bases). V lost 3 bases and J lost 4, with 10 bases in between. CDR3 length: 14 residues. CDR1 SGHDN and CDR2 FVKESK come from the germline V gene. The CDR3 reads CASSQGTGYNEQFF. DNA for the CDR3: TGTGCCAGCAGCCAGGGTACAGGGTACAATGAGCAGTTCTTC.

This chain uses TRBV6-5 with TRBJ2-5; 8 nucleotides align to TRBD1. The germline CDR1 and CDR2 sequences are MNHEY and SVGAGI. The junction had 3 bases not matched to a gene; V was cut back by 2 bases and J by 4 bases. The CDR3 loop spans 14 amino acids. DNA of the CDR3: TGTGCCAGCAGTTACACCGGGACAGGAGAGACCCAGTACTTC. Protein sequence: CASSYTGTGETQYF.

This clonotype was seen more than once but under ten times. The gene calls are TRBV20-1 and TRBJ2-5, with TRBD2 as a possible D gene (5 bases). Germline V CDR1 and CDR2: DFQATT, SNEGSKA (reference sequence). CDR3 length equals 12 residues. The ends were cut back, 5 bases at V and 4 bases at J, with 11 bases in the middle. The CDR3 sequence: CSALSGGETQYF. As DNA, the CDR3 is TGCAGTGCTTTAAGCGGTGGAGAGACCCAGTACTTC.

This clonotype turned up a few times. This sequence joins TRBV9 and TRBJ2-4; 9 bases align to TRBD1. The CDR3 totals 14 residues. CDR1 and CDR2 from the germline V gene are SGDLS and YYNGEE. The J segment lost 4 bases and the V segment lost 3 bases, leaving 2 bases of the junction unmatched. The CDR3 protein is CASSEQGAKNIQYF. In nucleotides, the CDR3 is TGTGCCAGCAGCGAACAGGGGGCGAAAAACATTCAGTACTTC.

CDR3: CASSPSFYRDTNEKLFF. CDR3 nucleotide sequence: TGTGCCAGCAGCCCCTCCTTCTACAGGGATACTAATGAAAAACTGTTTTTT. The chain has TRBV6-6 and TRBJ1-4, with TRBD1 as a possible D gene (6 bases). The CDR3 extends over 17 amino acids. Trimming removed 6 bases at V and 2 bases at J, with 19 bases between. The V gene's germline CDR1 is MNHNY and CDR2 SVGAGI (reference sequence).

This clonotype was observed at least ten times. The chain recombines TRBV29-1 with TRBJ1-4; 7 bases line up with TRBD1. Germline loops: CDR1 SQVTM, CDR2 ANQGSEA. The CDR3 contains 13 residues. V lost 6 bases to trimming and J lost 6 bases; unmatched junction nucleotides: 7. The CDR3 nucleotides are TGCAGCGTGAAAGTAGGGGGCGATGAAAAACTGTTTTTT. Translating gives CSVKVGGDEKLFF.

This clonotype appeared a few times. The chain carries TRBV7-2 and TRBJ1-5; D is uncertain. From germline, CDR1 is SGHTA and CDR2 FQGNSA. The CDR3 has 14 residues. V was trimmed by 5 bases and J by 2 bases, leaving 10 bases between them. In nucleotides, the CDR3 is TGTGCCAGCAGCAAAGGTGGTGGCAATCAGCCCCAGCATTTT. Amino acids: CASSKGGGNQPQHF.

CDR3 loop: CASSLVAVSGGEQFF. CDR3 sequence (DNA): TGTGCCAGCAGCTTAGTAGCGGTTTCTGGGGGTGAGCAGTTCTTC. The V call is TRBV7-2, the J call TRBJ2-5, with a weak D call TRBD2 (6 bases). The end of the DNA aligns better with TRBJ2-1, so the J call may be wrong. The CDR3 is made up of 15 amino acids. Germline V gene data show CDR1 as SGHTA and CDR2 as FQGNSA.

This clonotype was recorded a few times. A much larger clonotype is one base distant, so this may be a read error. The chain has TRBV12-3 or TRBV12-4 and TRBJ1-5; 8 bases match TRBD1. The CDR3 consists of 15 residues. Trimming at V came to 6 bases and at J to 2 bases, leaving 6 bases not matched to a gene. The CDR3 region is CASRETGVGNQPQHF. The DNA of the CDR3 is TGTGCCAGCAGGGAGACAGGGGTTGGCAATCAGCCCCAGCATTTT.

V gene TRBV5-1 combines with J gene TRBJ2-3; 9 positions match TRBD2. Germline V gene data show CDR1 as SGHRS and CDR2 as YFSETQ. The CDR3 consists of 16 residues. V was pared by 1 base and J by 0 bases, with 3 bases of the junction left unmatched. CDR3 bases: TGCGCCAGCAGCTTGATCCTAGCGGGGAGCACAGATACGCAGTATTTT. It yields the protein CASSLILAGSTDTQYF.

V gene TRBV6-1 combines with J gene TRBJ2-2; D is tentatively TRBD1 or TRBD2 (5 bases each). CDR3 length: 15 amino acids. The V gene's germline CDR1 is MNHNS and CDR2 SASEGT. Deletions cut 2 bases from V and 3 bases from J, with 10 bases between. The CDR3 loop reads CASSEHGADTGELFF. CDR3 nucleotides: TGTGCCAGCAGTGAACACGGGGCGGACACCGGGGAGCTGTTTTTT.

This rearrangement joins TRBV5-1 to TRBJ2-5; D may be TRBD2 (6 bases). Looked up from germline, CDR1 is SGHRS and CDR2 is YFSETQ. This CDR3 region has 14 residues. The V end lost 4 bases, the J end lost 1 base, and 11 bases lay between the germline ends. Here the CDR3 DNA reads TGCGCCAGCAGCCATAGCGGATCCCAAGAGACCCAGTACTTC. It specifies CASSHSGSQETQYF.

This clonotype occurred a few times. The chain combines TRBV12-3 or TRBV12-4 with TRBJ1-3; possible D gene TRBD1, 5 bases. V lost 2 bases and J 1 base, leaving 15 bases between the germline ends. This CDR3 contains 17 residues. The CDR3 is CASSLIGTDISGNTIYF. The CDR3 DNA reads TGTGCCAGCAGTTTAATCGGCACGGACATTTCTGGAAACACCATATATTTT.

CDR3 in amino acids: CATSRGLRRFF. The CDR3 DNA reads as TGTGCCACCAGCAGGGGACTTAGACGGTTCTTC. V is TRBV15 and J is TRBJ2-1, with D perhaps matching TRBD2 (6 bases). The CDR3 is 11 residues long. Trimming shortened V by 3 bases and J by 15 bases, and 12 bases separated the two germline ends. Germline CDR1 LNHNV, CDR2 YYDKDF (reference sequence).

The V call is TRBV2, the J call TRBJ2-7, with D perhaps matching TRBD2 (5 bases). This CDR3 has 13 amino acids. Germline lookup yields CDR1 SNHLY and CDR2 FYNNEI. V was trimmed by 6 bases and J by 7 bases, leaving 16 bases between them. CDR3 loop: CASREARVSEQYF. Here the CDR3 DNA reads TGTGCCAGCAGGGAGGCGAGGGTGAGTGAGCAGTACTTC.

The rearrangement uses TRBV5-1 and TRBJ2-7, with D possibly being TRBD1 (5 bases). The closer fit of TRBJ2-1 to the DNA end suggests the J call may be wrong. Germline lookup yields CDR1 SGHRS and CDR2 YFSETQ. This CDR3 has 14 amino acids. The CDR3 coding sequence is TGCGCCAGCAGCTTGGAGCAGGGCTTTTATGAGCAGTTCTTC. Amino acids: CASSLEQGFYEQFF.

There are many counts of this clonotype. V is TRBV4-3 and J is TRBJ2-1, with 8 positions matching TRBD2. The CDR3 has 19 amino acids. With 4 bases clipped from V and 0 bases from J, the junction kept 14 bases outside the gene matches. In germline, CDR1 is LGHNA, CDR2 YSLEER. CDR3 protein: CASSPRLAGIISSYNEQFF. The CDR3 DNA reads TGCGCCAGCAGCCCCAGGTTAGCGGGAATTATAAGCTCCTACAATGAGCAGTTCTTC.

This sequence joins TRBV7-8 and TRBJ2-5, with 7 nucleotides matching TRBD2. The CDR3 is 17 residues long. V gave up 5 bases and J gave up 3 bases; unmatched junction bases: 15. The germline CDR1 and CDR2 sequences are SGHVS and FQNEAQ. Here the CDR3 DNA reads TGTGCCAGCAGCCGTACTCCACTAGCGTCTAGAAAAGAGACCCAGTACTTC. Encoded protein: CASSRTPLASRKETQYF.